One and the same sample provided the 23 T cell receptor beta chains below, sequenced in a study of CD8+CD57+ T cells in acquired aplastic anemia. Genomic DNA templated the TCR beta VDJ and CDR3 profiling. TCRdb re-called the reads with MiXCR, one entry per CDR3 protein. The sample has around 180,000 distinct CDR3 sequences, approximately 60% seen once; the top ten hold less than 55%. The specimen sequenced was sorted CD4+, CD8+, or CD8+CD57+ T cells (not recorded which) from PBMCs. All receptors come from a human donor in good health.

This chain connects TRBV18 to TRBJ2-2; D is perhaps TRBD2 (6 bases). With 3 bases removed from V and 7 bases from J, the gap between germline ends came to 9 bases. Germline V gene sequence: CDR1 KGHSH, CDR2 LQKENI. The CDR3 is made up of 13 amino acids. DNA for the CDR3: TGTGCCAGCTCACCGAGGGACTTCGGGGAGCTGTTTTTT. Protein product: CASSPRDFGELFF.

J is TRBJ2-7 and V is TRBV12-3 or TRBV12-4, with TRBD2 identical over 7 bases. The CDR3 is 14 amino acids. The trim removed 3 bases at V and 2 bases at J, leaving 4 bases unmatched. Here the CDR3 DNA reads TGTGCCAGCAGTTTCGGGGGGTGGACCTACGAGCAGTACTTC. Residues: CASSFGGWTYEQYF.

The chain uses TRBV29-1 and TRBJ1-1, with D tentatively TRBD1 (5 bases). The CDR3 spans 14 residues. Trimming stripped 7 bases from V and 1 base from J, with 16 bases between. Germline V gene data show CDR1 as SQVTM and CDR2 as ANQGSEA. This chain's CDR3 is CSASLGTPNTEAFF. CDR3 DNA: TGCAGCGCCTCCCTGGGGACCCCGAACACTGAAGCTTTCTTT.

This clonotype has a count of ten or more. It is unclear where the CDR3 begins or ends on the DNA, so no DNA is shown, and the CDR3 is as TCRdb lists it. V gene TRBV29-1 combines with J gene TRBJ1-2; the tabulated D call, TRBD1, remains unverified against the DNA. Counting both end residues, the CDR3 totals 12 amino acids. Germline CDR1 SQVTM, CDR2 ANQGSEA. CDR3 protein: CSVGQGIHGHTF.

This clonotype was observed a few times. This chain connects TRBV20-1 to TRBJ1-2; unclear D gene. In germline, CDR1 is DFQATT, CDR2 SNEGSKA (reference sequence). The V gene lost 4 bases and the J gene lost 4 bases, with 16 bases spanning the gap. CDR3 size: 14 residues. CDR3 amino acids: CSAIPLGLIYGYTF. For the CDR3, the DNA is TGCAGTGCTATCCCCCTCGGACTGATCTATGGCTACACCTTC.

The J gene is TRBJ2-1, the V gene TRBV7-9; perhaps TRBD1 as D (6 bases). Germline loops: CDR1 SEHNR, CDR2 FQNEAQ (reference sequence). This CDR3 comprises 13 residues. Trimming shortened V by 7 bases and J by 4 bases, and 11 bases separated the two germline ends. CDR3 nucleotide sequence: TGTGCCAGCAAAGAGGGGGTTTACAATGAGCAGTTCTTC. It is translated as CASKEGVYNEQFF.

V is TRBV12-3 or TRBV12-4 and J is TRBJ2-5; unclear D gene. Trimming took 0 bases from V and 5 from J, leaving 13 bases between them. The CDR3 consists of 15 residues. The CDR3 loop reads CASSLALREKETQYF. DNA of the CDR3: TGTGCCAGCAGTTTAGCGCTTCGAGAGAAGGAGACCCAGTACTTC.

The chain links TRBV20-1 to TRBJ2-1, with 10 bases lining up with TRBD1. From germline, CDR1 is DFQATT and CDR2 SNEGSKA (reference sequence). The CDR3 loop spans 15 amino acids. J was trimmed by 7 bases and V by 0 bases; bases with no gene match: 6. This chain's CDR3 is CSARDPGQGINEQFF. The CDR3 bases are TGCAGTGCTAGAGACCCGGGACAGGGGATAAATGAGCAGTTCTTC.

This chain uses TRBV7-9 with TRBJ2-2; D unclear. Germline values: CDR1 SEHNR, CDR2 FQNEAQ (reference sequence). Deletions cut 5 bases from V and 10 bases from J, with 11 bases between. The length of the CDR3 is 12 residues. The DNA for the CDR3 is TGTGCCAGCAGCCAACCCAACCAGGAGCTGTTTTTT. Protein product: CASSQPNQELFF. Full variable domain (rest looked up from reference TRBV7-9 and TRBJ2-2): DTGVSQNPRHKITKRGQNVTFRCDPISEHNRLYWYRQTLGQGPEFLTYFQNEAQLEKSRLLSDRFSAERPKGSFSTLEIQRTEQGDSAMYLCASSQPNQELFFGEGSRLTVL.

With regard to this clonotype: This could be a read error, since a much larger clone is one nucleotide away. Without the conserved terminal phenylalanine or tryptophan, this CDR3 likely stems from a read error. The chain uses TRBV7-9 and TRBJ1-1; D is uncertain. The germline V and J ends were trimmed by 5 bases and 3 bases, with 16 bases remaining between them. The germline CDR1 and CDR2 sequences are SEHNR and FQNEAQ (reference sequence). CDR3 size: 15 residues. CDR3 sequence: CASSQPQVAYTEAFL. The CDR3 region has the DNA TGTGCCAGCAGCCAACCCCAGGTAGCATACACTGAAGCTTTCCTT.

The CDR3 sequence: CASSQSTSGVYNEQFF. In nucleotides, the CDR3 is TGCGCCAGCAGCCAATCCACTAGCGGAGTCTACAATGAGCAGTTCTTC. The rearrangement links TRBV4-1 to TRBJ2-1; TRBD2 matches 8 bases. V shed 2 bases, J shed 3 bases, and the junction held 6 bases outside the gene matches. This CDR3 has 16 amino acids. From germline, CDR1 is MGHRA and CDR2 YSYEKL.

CDR3 sequence: CSASGQVRTEAFF. The CDR3 DNA is TGCAGTGCTAGTGGCCAGGTTAGGACTGAAGCTTTCTTT. This chain uses TRBV20-1 with TRBJ1-1; no clear D. The CDR3 has 13 amino acids. Germline V gene sequence: CDR1 DFQATT, CDR2 SNEGSKA (reference sequence). V lost 3 bases and J 5 bases, leaving 13 bases between the germline ends.

The V call is TRBV6-5, the J call TRBJ1-6, with D possibly being TRBD1 (6 bases). V lost 3 bases, J lost 8 bases, and 11 bases lay in between. The CDR3 covers 14 residues. The germline gives CDR1 MNHEY, CDR2 SVGAGI. This CDR3 reads CASSYLGGDSPLHF. The DNA of the CDR3 is TGTGCCAGCAGTTATCTGGGGGGCGATTCACCCCTCCACTTT.

This chain links TRBV20-1 with TRBJ2-5; 8 bases line up with TRBD1. V shed 5 bases, J shed 5 bases, and the junction held 10 bases outside the gene matches. The CDR3 is made up of 14 amino acids. Germline CDR1 reads DFQATT; CDR2 reads SNEGSKA (reference sequence). The CDR3 DNA follows: TGCAGTGCTTCCCGCGACAGGGGTGTGGAGACCCAGTACTTC. Translating it yields CSASRDRGVETQYF.

The chain has TRBV15 and TRBJ2-1, with TRBD2 matching 14 bases. J lost 7 bases, V lost 3 bases, and 8 bases had no gene match. The CDR3 is 17 amino acids. Germline CDR1 reads LNHNV; CDR2 reads YYDKDF (reference sequence). CDR3 protein: CATSSGTSGSLRNEQFF. The CDR3 region has the DNA TGTGCCACCAGCAGTGGGACTAGCGGGAGCTTGAGGAATGAGCAGTTCTTC.

This rearrangement joins TRBV10-2 to TRBJ2-1, with D possibly being TRBD2 (5 bases). The ends were cut back, 5 bases at V and 2 bases at J, with 7 bases in the middle. Germline-derived CDR1 and CDR2 are WSHSY and SAAADI. The length of the CDR3 is 13 residues. The CDR3 protein is CASSTSTYNEQFF. CDR3 in DNA: TGCGCCAGCAGTACTAGTACCTACAATGAGCAGTTCTTC.

The chain combines TRBV28 with TRBJ2-7, with TRBD2 as a possible D gene (6 bases). V lost 9 bases, J lost 0 bases, and 15 bases lay in between. Germline CDR1 reads MDHEN; CDR2 reads SYDVKM. The CDR3 runs to 14 residues. The CDR3 region is CASSRDLISYEQYF. Written as DNA, the CDR3 is TGTGCCAGTAGCCGGGACTTAATCTCCTACGAGCAGTACTTC.

The CDR3 DNA is TGCAGTGCTAACCGGGACAGGGCGTCAAACGAGCAGTACTTC. Translating gives CSANRDRASNEQYF. The gene calls are TRBV20-1 and TRBJ2-7; the match to TRBD1 covers 9 bases. Germline V gene lookup returns CDR1 DFQATT and CDR2 SNEGSKA (reference sequence). The trim removed 4 bases at V and 5 bases at J, leaving 9 bases unmatched. This CDR3 comprises 14 residues.

The genes are TRBV7-8 and TRBJ1-6; TRBD1 agrees at 7 bases. The V gene's germline CDR1 is SGHVS and CDR2 FQNEAQ. Trimming removed 5 bases from V and 8 bases from J; junction bases left unmatched: 6. The length of the CDR3 is 14 residues. CDR3: CASSARQGYSPLHF. The CDR3 coding sequence is TGTGCCAGCAGCGCACGACAGGGTTATTCACCCCTCCACTTT.

The chain employs TRBV5-1 and TRBJ2-7, with a tentative D call TRBD1 (5 bases). The CDR3 extends over 13 amino acids. CDR1 and CDR2 (germline): SGHRS, YFSETQ. V lost 4 bases and J lost 3, with 11 bases in between. CDR3 sequence reads: CASSITQGYEQYF. CDR3 nucleotide sequence: TGCGCCAGCAGCATCACCCAGGGCTACGAGCAGTACTTC.

The chain has TRBV15 and TRBJ1-5; D unclear. Germline lookup yields CDR1 LNHNV and CDR2 YYDKDF (reference sequence). The CDR3 is made up of 13 amino acids. Trimming pared 5 bases from V and 9 bases from J, leaving 14 bases between. The CDR3, as DNA: TGTGCCACCAGCGGAGGCGCTGGACGGCCCCAGCATTTT. Protein product: CATSGGAGRPQHF.

This clonotype was seen only once. The chain uses TRBV20-1 and TRBJ1-2; D gene uncertain. Trimming cost V 6 bases and J 2 bases, with 10 bases left between them. Germline-derived CDR1 and CDR2 are DFQATT and SNEGSKA (reference sequence). The CDR3 contains 12 residues. DNA of the CDR3: TGCAGTGCGAAGGACCAGAACTATGGCTACACCTTC. Translating it yields CSAKDQNYGYTF.

As concerns this clonotype: A junction end diverges from the germline sequence, so it may reflect a read error. The V and J genes are TRBV29-1 and TRBJ2-7; no clear D. Germline V gene lookup returns CDR1 SQVTM and CDR2 ANQGSEA. CDR3 size: 15 residues. The CDR3 DNA is TGTGCCAGCACCGCTTGCTGTGGGTGGGCCTACGAGCAGTACTTC. Amino acids: CASTACCGWAYEQYF.